The sample holds a few counts of the clone carrying this T cell receptor (beta chain). Its antigen is still unknown. Repertoires were generated with immunoSEQ multiplex PCR, while TCRdb's copy carries only in-frame clones and drops some. This sample carries more than 95,000 clones, about 93% of them seen once, and the ten largest clones take roughly 0.62%. Trimming removed 4 bases from V and 5 bases from J; junction bases left unmatched: 7. The CDR3 spans 15 residues. CDR1 is SGHTA and CDR2 is FQGTGA in the germline V gene. The sample originates from a study of siplizumab effects on memory and regulatory T cells. General study findings and limits: With siplizumab, mappable alloreactive CD4+ clones averaged roughly 72% Treg-derived, versus under 30% in controls. Researchers did not confirm the suppressive function of proliferating Tregs from siplizumab cultures.

Material for sequencing was Tregs sorted from blood. The receptor's source is a human donor in good health. This sequence joins TRBV7-3 and TRBJ2-3, with 9 bases that match TRBD2. CDR3 DNA sequence: TGTGCCAGCAGCTCACCTAAAGCGGGAGGAGATACGCAGTATTTT. Translating it yields CASSSPKAGGDTQYF.